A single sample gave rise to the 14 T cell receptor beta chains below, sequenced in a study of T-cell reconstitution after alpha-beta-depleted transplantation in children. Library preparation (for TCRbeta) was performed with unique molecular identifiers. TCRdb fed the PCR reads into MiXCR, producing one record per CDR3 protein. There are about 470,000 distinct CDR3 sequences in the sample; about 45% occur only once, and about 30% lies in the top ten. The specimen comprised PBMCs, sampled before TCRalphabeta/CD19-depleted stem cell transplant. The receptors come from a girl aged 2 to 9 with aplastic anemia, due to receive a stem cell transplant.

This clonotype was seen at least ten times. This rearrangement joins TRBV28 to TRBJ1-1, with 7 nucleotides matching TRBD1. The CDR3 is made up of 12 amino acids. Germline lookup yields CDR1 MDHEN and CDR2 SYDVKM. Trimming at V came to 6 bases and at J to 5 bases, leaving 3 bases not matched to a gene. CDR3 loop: CASSLTGTEAFF. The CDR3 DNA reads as TGTGCCAGCAGCCTGACAGGGACTGAAGCTTTCTTT.

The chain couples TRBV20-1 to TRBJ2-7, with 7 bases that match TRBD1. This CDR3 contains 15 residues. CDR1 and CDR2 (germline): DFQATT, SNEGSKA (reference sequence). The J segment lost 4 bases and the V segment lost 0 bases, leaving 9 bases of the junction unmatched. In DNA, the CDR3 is TGCAGTGCTAGAGATGGTGACAGGGCCGGTTACGAGCAGTACTTC. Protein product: CSARDGDRAGYEQYF.

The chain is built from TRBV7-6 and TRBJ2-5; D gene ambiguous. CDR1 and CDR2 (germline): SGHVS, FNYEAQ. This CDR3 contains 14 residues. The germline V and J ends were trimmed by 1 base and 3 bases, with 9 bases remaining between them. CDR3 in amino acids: CASSLVWAEETQYF. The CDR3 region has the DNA TGTGCCAGCAGCTTAGTATGGGCGGAAGAGACCCAGTACTTC.

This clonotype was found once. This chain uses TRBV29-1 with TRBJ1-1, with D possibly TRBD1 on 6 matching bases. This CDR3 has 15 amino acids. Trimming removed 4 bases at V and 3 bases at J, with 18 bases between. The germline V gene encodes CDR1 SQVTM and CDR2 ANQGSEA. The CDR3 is CSVGAGARSDTEAFF. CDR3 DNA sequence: TGCAGCGTTGGAGCAGGGGCGAGATCGGACACTGAAGCTTTCTTT.

CDR3 DNA sequence: TGCAGTGCTAGAGAAAGCCCGGGTAAAAACATTCAGTACTTC. This translates into CSARESPGKNIQYF. V and J are TRBV20-1 and TRBJ2-4; D remains ambiguous. CDR1 is DFQATT and CDR2 is SNEGSKA in the germline V gene (reference sequence). V gave up 0 bases and J gave up 4 bases, with 10 bases separating them. The CDR3 contains 14 residues.

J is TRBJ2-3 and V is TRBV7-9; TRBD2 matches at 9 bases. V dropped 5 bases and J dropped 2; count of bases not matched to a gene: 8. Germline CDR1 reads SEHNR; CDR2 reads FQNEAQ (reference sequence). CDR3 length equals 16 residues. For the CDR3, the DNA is TGTGCCAGCAGCCCGGCTAGCGGGGCTGACACAGATACGCAGTATTTT. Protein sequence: CASSPASGADTDTQYF.

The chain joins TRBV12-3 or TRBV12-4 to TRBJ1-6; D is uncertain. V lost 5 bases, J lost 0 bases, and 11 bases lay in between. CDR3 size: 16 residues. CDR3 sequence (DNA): TGTGCCAGCAGTCCCCGGCAGGTCTCCTATAATTCACCCCTCCACTTT. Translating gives CASSPRQVSYNSPLHF.

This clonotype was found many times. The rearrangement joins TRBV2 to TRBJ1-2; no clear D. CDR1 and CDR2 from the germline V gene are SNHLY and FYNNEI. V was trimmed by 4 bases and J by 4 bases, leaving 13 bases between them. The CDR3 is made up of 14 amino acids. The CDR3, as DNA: TGTGCCAGCAGTGCCTGGGGAGGGAGCTATGGCTACACCTTC. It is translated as CASSAWGGSYGYTF.

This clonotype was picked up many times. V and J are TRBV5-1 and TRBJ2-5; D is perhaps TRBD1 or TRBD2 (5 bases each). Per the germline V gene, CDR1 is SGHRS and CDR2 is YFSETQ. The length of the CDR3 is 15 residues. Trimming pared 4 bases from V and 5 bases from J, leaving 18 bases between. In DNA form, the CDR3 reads TGCGCCAGCAGCCAAGTATCCGGGACCTCGGAGACCCAGTACTTC. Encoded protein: CASSQVSGTSETQYF.

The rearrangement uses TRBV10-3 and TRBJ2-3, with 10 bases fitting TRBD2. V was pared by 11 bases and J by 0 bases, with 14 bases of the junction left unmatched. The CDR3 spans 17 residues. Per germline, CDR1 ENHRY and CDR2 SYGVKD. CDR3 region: CASSLAGGTSSTDTQYF. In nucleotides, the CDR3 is TGTGCCTCGAGTTTAGCGGGAGGAACCTCTAGCACAGATACGCAGTATTTT.

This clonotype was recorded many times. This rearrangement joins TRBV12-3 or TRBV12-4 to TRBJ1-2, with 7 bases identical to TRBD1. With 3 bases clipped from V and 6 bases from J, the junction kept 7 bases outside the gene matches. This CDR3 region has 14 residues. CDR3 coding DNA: TGTGCCAGCAGTTTTGGAGGGGGCGCGAATGGCTACACCTTC. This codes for CASSFGGGANGYTF.

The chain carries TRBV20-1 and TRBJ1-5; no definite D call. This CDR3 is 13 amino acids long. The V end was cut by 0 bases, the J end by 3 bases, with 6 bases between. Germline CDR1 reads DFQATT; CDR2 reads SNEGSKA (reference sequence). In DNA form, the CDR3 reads TGCAGTGCTAGAGATGTCCCCAATCAGCCCCAGCATTTT. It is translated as CSARDVPNQPQHF.

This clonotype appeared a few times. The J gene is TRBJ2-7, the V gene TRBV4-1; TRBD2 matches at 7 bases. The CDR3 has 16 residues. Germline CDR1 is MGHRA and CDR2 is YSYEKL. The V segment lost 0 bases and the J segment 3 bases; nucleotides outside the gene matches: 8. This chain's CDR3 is CASSQDPAGLYYEQYF. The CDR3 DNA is TGCGCCAGCAGCCAAGATCCTGCGGGACTATACTACGAGCAGTACTTC.

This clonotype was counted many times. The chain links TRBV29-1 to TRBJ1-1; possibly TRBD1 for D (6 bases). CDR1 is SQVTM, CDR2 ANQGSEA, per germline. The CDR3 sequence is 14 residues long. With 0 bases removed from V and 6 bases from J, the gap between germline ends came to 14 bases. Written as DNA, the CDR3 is TGCAGCGTTGAAGAACGCTCAGCAGGGGCTGAAGCTTTCTTT. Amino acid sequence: CSVEERSAGAEAFF.